This T cell receptor (beta chain) was documented in a study of CD8 T cells in Susac syndrome. In germline, CDR1 is GTSNPN, CDR2 SVGIG (reference sequence). The junction had 5 bases not matched to a gene; V was cut back by 2 bases and J by 8 bases. The CDR3 is 14 residues long. Reverse transcription of roughly 0.45 to 1 ug RNA was performed with random hexamers. Each CDR3 protein is one row after TCRdb ran MiXCR on the immunoSEQ multiplex PCR reads. The sample records 400,000 or so distinct CDR3 sequences, around 85% being singletons. Blood CD8+ and CD4+ T cells underwent high-throughput TCR beta sequencing.

V usage is TRBV30 and J usage is TRBJ2-4; 11 bases map to TRBD1. The clonotype originates from a human donor with multiple sclerosis. The sample consisted of CD8+ T cells from PBMCs. The CDR3 sequence: CAWSRTGGQDIQYF. CDR3 in DNA: TGTGCCTGGAGTAGGACAGGGGGCCAGGACATTCAGTACTTC.